Presented here are 6 T cell receptor beta chains from one specimen sequenced in a study of blood T cells in healthy people across ages. Sample-barcoded 5' priming and a J-beta primer mix drove a second PCR of roughly 7 to 11 cycles. TCRdb itself ran the 5' RACE reads through MiXCR, one entry per CDR3 protein. The table lists more than 700,000 distinct CDR3 sequences, roughly 53% of them singletons. The sample taken for sequencing was blood. These receptors originate from a man older than 75 in good health.

The genes are TRBV20-1 and TRBJ2-7; D unresolved. The germline V gene encodes CDR1 DFQATT and CDR2 SNEGSKA (reference sequence). Trimming stripped 3 bases from V and 0 bases from J, with 6 bases between. The CDR3 is 12 amino acids. The DNA of the CDR3 is TGCAGTGCTAGGGTCCACTCCTACGAGCAGTACTTC. Translation gives CSARVHSYEQYF.

The chain recombines TRBV4-1 with TRBJ2-1; 8 bases are a match to TRBD2. V lost 4 bases and J lost 10; bases outside the gene matches: 12. Germline CDR1 is MGHRA and CDR2 is YSYEKL. The CDR3 loop spans 15 amino acids. The CDR3 sequence: CASSPFYGRAKEQFF. CDR3 nucleotide sequence: TGCGCCAGCAGCCCGTTTTACGGGAGGGCCAAGGAGCAGTTCTTC.

This chain links TRBV7-9 with TRBJ1-6; no clear D. This CDR3 is 16 amino acids long. Germline loops: CDR1 SEHNR, CDR2 FQNEAQ (reference sequence). Trimming pared 4 bases from V and 0 bases from J, leaving 10 bases between. The CDR3 spells CASSSRVSSYNSPLHF. The CDR3 DNA sequence: TGTGCCAGCAGCTCCCGAGTTAGCTCCTATAATTCACCCCTCCACTTT.

The chain has TRBV14 and TRBJ2-7, with 7 bases that match TRBD1. The last part of the DNA fits TRBJ2-5 better; the J call may be wrong. The V gene's germline CDR1 is SGHDN and CDR2 FVKESK. This CDR3 spans 16 amino acids. CDR3 DNA: TGTGCCAGCAGCCTAATACAGGGGAGTCAAAGCGGGACCCAGTACTTC. The encoded protein is CASSLIQGSQSGTQYF.

This clonotype was counted a few times. The V gene is TRBV25-1, the J gene TRBJ1-1, with TRBD1 identical over 9 bases. Unmatched junction bases numbered 6, after V lost 4 bases and J lost 3 bases. Germline CDR1 reads MGHDK; CDR2 reads SYGVNS. This CDR3 comprises 15 residues. For the CDR3, the DNA is TGTGCCAGCAGTGGACTACAGGGGGCTGACACTGAAGCTTTCTTT. Its protein product is CASSGLQGADTEAFF.

Concerning this clonotype itself: The junction shows a germline mismatch at one end, possibly a read error. The chain is built from TRBV20-1 and TRBJ2-1; D gene unclear. The CDR3 spans 10 residues. Germline CDR1 reads DFQATT; CDR2 reads SNEGSKA (reference sequence). Here the CDR3 DNA reads TGCAGTGCATCCTTCAATGAGCAGTTCTTC. Protein: CSASFNEQFF.